This T cell receptor beta chain comes out of a study of cytomegalovirus exposure and HLA in healthy donors. Notes on the study in general: It is likely that the observed cluster of highly shared sequence variants was a sequencing artifact.

This clone has just a few counts. Its antigen is not known. Germline-derived CDR1 and CDR2 are SNHLY and FYNNEI. The ends lost 5 bases at V and 8 bases at J; junction bases unmatched: 5. The CDR3 consists of 12 residues. Vbeta (60) and Jbeta (13) primers were used in the PCR. Profiling relied on immunoSEQ multiplex PCR, and the TCRdb table lists in-frame clones only, not all of them. The sample includes approximately 110,000 clones, 50% to 65% of them seen just once. The clonotype comes from a man aged 30 to 39 in good health and CMV-seropositive. The chain employs TRBV2 and TRBJ1-2, with 7 nucleotides matching TRBD1. Input material: PBMCs. The chain's CDR3 is CASSTQGKGYTF. In nucleotides, the CDR3 is TGTGCCAGCAGTACACAGGGGAAAGGCTACACCTTC.